This T cell receptor beta chain emerged from a study of T cell changes during pregnancy in multiple sclerosis. The repertoire was sequenced with immunoSEQ multiplex PCR; TCRdb's copy has only in-frame clones and lacks some. There are under 9,500 clones in the sample; 87% occur only once, and around 5% lies in the top ten. Germline trimming cut 2 bases from V and 2 bases from J; bases unmatched to any gene: 9. Germline loops: CDR1 SGHAT, CDR2 FQNNGV. CDR3 size: 17 residues. This receptor was identified in a female donor in good health, enrolled as a control in a pregnancy study. Specimen: CD8+ T cells from peripheral blood mononuclear cells, collected in the first trimester of pregnancy. The chain recombines TRBV11-2 with TRBJ2-7, with 10 bases fitting TRBD2. CDR3 residues: CASSLSSGGEKTYEQYF. Here the CDR3 DNA reads TGTGCCAGCAGCTTATCGAGCGGGGGGGAAAAGACCTACGAGCAGTACTTC.